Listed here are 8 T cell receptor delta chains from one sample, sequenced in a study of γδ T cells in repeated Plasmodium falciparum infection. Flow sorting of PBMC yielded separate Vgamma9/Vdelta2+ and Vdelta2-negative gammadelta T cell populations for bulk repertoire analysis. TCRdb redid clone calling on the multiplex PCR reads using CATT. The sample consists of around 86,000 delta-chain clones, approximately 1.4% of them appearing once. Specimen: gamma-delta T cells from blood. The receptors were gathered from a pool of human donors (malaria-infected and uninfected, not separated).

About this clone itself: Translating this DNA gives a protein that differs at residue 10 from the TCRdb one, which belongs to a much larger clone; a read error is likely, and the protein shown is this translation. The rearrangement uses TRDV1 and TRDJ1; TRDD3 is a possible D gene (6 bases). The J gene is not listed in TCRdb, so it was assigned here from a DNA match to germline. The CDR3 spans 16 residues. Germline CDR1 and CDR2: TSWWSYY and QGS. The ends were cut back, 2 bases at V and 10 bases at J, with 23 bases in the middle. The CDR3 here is CALGELALLEDTGLIF. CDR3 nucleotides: TGTGCTCTTGGGGAATTGGCCTTGCTGGAGGATACAGGACTCATCTTT.

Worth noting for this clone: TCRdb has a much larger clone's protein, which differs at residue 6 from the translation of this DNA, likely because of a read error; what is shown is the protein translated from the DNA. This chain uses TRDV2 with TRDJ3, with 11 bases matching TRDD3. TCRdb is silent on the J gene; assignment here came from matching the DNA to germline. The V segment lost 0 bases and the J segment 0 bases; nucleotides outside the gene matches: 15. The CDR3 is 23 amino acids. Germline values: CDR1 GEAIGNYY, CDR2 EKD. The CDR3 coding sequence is TGTGCCTGTGACACCATGGACCTGGGGGATACTTTTGTGGGCTCCTGGGACACCCGACAGATGTTTTTC. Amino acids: CACDTMDLGDTFVGSWDTRQMFF.

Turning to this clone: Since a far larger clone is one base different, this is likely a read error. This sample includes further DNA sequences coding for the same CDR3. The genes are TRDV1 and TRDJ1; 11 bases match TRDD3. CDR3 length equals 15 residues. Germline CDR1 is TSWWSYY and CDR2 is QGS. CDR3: CALDGGYALRDKLIF. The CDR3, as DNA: TGTGCTCTCGATGGGGGATACGCGTTGCGGGATAAACTTATCTTT.

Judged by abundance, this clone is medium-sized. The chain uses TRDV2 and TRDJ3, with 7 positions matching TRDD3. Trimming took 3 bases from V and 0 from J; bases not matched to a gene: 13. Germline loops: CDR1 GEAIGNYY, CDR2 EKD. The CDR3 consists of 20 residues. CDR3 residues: CACDSWGSQESSWDTRQMFF. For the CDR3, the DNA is TGTGCCTGTGACTCCTGGGGGTCGCAAGAAAGCTCCTGGGACACCCGACAGATGTTTTTC.

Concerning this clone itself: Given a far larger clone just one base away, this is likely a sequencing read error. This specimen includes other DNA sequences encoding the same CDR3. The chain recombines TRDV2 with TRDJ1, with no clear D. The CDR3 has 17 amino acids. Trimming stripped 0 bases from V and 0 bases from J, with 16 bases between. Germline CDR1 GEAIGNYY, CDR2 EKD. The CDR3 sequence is CACDTAGYGTYTDKLIF. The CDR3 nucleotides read TGTGCCTGTGACACCGCCGGGTACGGGACGTACACCGATAAACTCATCTTT.

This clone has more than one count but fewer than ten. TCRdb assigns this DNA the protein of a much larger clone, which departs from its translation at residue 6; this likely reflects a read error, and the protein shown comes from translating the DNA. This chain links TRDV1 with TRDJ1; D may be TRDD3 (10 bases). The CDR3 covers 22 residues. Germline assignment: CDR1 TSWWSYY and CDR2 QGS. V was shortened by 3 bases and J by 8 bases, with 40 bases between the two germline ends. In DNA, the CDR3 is TGTGCTCTTGGGGATCAGAGCCTTCCTACGTACTGGGGGATTAGAATTTCCCCCAAACTCATCTTT. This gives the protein CALGDQSLPTYWGIRISPKLIF.

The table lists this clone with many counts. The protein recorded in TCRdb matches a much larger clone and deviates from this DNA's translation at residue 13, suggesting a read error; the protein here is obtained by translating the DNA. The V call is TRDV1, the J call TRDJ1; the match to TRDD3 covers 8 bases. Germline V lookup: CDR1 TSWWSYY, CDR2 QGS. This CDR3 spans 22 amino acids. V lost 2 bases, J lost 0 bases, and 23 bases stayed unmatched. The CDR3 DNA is TGTGCTCTTGGGGAAGGTCTCTACCGTACTGGGGGTCGCCTCCCCTACACCGATAAACTCATCTTT. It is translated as CALGEGLYRTGGRLPYTDKLIF.

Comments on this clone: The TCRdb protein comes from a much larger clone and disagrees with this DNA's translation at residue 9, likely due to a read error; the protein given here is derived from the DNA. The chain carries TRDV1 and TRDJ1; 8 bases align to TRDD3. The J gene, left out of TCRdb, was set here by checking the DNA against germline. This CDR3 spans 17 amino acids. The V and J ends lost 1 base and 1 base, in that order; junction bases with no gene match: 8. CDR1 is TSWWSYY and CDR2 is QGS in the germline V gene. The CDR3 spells CALGEPGDNPSTDKLIF. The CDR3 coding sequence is TGTGCTCTTGGGGAACCGGGGGATAACCCCTCCACCGATAAACTCATCTTT.